This TCR beta chain was documented in a study of liver allograft versus peripheral blood T cells. Study information: Recipients' peripheral blood T cell receptor repertoires were compared with those in transplanted livers.

Study-wide results and caveats: Liver allograft repertoires of T cell receptors reportedly diverged from peripheral blood repertoires.

TCRdb ran MiXCR on the reads and lists one entry per CDR3 protein. The table lists approximately 5,300 distinct CDR3 sequences, about 17% of them singletons. V lost 0 bases and J lost 10, with 10 bases in between. Germline V gene lookup returns CDR1 SGDLS and CDR2 YYNGEE. The CDR3 extends over 13 amino acids. This clonotype was observed a few times. Its antigen is not identified. V gene TRBV9 combines with J gene TRBJ1-4; unclear D gene. The TCR sequence derives from a human patient who had a liver transplant. The T cells may come from the graft donor. CDR3 in DNA: TGTGCCAGCAGCGTAGGGGGTATGGGAAAACTGTTTTTT. Protein sequence: CASSVGGMGKLFF.